The 8 T cell receptor beta chains presented below share a single source sample, sequenced in a study of blood T cell repertoires in COVID-19. Profiled with immunoSEQ multiplex PCR; TCRdb holds only in-frame clones, not every one. Among 96,000 or so clones listed, 90% to 95% were seen once. Sequenced input: peripheral blood. These receptors came from a man aged 55-75 years with acute or convalescent COVID-19.

J is TRBJ1-2 and V is TRBV5-1; D is unclear. The length of the CDR3 is 12 residues. Per germline, CDR1 SGHRS and CDR2 YFSETQ. With 4 bases removed from V and 7 bases from J, the gap between germline ends came to 11 bases. The CDR3 DNA sequence: TGCGCCAGCAGCCCCCGGGAGGGTGGCTACACCTTC. It encodes CASSPREGGYTF. The full variable domain, completed using reference TRBV5-1 and TRBJ1-2, is KAGVTQTPRYLIKTRGQQVTLSCSPISGHRSVSWYQQTPGQGLQFLFEYFSETQRNKGNFPGRFSGRQFSNSRSEMNVSTLELGDSALYLCASSPREGGYTFGSGTRLTVV.

V gene TRBV6-6 combines with J gene TRBJ1-1; a weak D match, TRBD1 (5 bases). CDR3 size: 16 residues. Germline loops: CDR1 MNHNY, CDR2 SVGAGI (reference sequence). Deletions cut 2 bases from V and 0 bases from J, with 13 bases between. This CDR3 reads CASSYPTTVMNTEAFF. DNA of the CDR3: TGTGCCAGCAGTTACCCCACGACAGTCATGAACACTGAAGCTTTCTTT.

This chain joins TRBV3-1 (or the pseudogene TRBV3-2) and TRBJ2-1; D remains unclear. Germline V gene data show CDR1 as LGHDT and CDR2 as YNNKEL (reference sequence). Trimming left V 0 bases short and J 3 bases short, with 12 bases between. This CDR3 is 16 amino acids long. This chain's CDR3 is CASSQESVSIYNEQFF. For the CDR3, the DNA is TGTGCCAGCAGCCAAGAATCGGTTAGCATCTACAATGAGCAGTTCTTC.

The rearrangement joins TRBV27 to TRBJ2-4, with D possibly being TRBD2 (7 bases). Trimming took off 10 bases at V and 3 bases at J, with 22 bases between the two ends. This CDR3 spans 16 amino acids. CDR1 MNHEY and CDR2 SMNVEV come from the germline V gene (reference sequence). The CDR3 coding sequence is TGTGCCACAGGGACCTGGGGGGGGGCCGGCAAAAACATTCAGTACTTC. This gives the protein CATGTWGGAGKNIQYF.

The chain uses TRBV18 and TRBJ2-1; 7 positions agree with TRBD1. With 5 bases clipped from V and 6 bases from J, the junction kept 4 bases outside the gene matches. CDR1 KGHSH and CDR2 LQKENI come from the germline V gene. CDR3 length: 13 amino acids. DNA for the CDR3: TGTGCCAGCTCAGGAAGACAGGGCAATGAGCAGTTCTTC. Translation: CASSGRQGNEQFF.

The V and J genes are TRBV14 and TRBJ1-1; the D is unclear. The V gene lost 4 bases and the J gene lost 6 bases, with 15 bases spanning the gap. The germline V gene encodes CDR1 SGHDN and CDR2 FVKESK. The CDR3 runs to 14 residues. The CDR3 nucleotides are TGTGCCAGCAGCCCACTGAGGGTTAACGCTGAAGCTTTCTTT. Amino acids: CASSPLRVNAEAFF. Using reference TRBV14 and TRBJ1-1 for the parts outside the CDR3, the full variable domain is EAGVTQFPSHSVIEKGQTVTLRCDPISGHDNLYWYRRVMGKEIKFLLHFVKESKQDESGMPNNRFLAERTGGTYSTLKVQPAELEDSGVYFCASSPLRVNAEAFFGQGTRLTVV.

The CDR3, as DNA: TGTGCCAGCAGTTTTCAATCAGGGGGAGGTTCACCCCTCCACTTT. Its protein is CASSFQSGGGSPLHF. The rearrangement joins TRBV27 to TRBJ1-6, with 7 bases lining up with TRBD1. This CDR3 comprises 15 residues. V shed 3 bases, J shed 9 bases, and the junction held 8 bases outside the gene matches. From germline, CDR1 is MNHEY and CDR2 SMNVEV (reference sequence).

This chain connects TRBV6-5 to TRBJ2-2; 7 bases line up with TRBD1. The CDR3 is made up of 15 amino acids. V lost 5 bases and J lost 4; bases outside the gene matches: 7. The germline CDR1 and CDR2 sequences are MNHEY and SVGAGI. CDR3 residues: CASSLRDRGTGELFF. The CDR3 DNA sequence: TGTGCCAGCAGTCTCCGGGACAGAGGCACCGGGGAGCTGTTTTTT.